The 20 T cell receptor beta chains listed next were all sequenced from one sample in a study of T cell repertoires in cytomegalovirus infection. TCRdb fed the reads into MiXCR, producing one record per CDR3 protein. Of 350,000 to 550,000 distinct CDR3 sequences in the sample, roughly a third are singletons; the top ten hold roughly 13%. The specimen was PBMCs. The source of these receptors is a human donor in good health (CMV status not recorded). Some clones in this sample may be carry-over from other donors' samples.

The chain is built from TRBV6-6 and TRBJ2-2, with 8 bases fitting TRBD1. Germline CDR1 reads MNHNY; CDR2 reads SVGAGI (reference sequence). The trim removed 6 bases at V and 5 bases at J, leaving 2 bases unmatched. The CDR3 is 13 residues long. Here the CDR3 DNA reads TGTGCCAGCAGCCACAGGGGGACCGGGGAGCTGTTTTTT. Translated: CASSHRGTGELFF.

Points on this clonotype: A single base separates this from a much larger clone, so it may be a read error. The chain recombines TRBV25-1 with TRBJ1-2, with 8 bases identical to TRBD1. Germline lookup yields CDR1 MGHDK and CDR2 SYGVNS. The CDR3 is 15 amino acids. DNA of the CDR3: TGTGACAGCAGTGAATATGGGGGACAGGATACTGGCTACACCTTC. Amino acid sequence: CDSSEYGGQDTGYTF.

This clonotype turned up a few times. The genes are TRBV2 and TRBJ1-5; D gene uncertain. CDR3 length equals 15 residues. V was cut by 2 bases and J by 7 bases, with 15 bases left in between. Germline lookup yields CDR1 SNHLY and CDR2 FYNNEI. The CDR3 loop is CASSERAAPTQPQHF. The CDR3 DNA reads as TGTGCCAGCAGTGAACGGGCAGCACCCACCCAGCCCCAGCATTTT.

This clonotype was recorded a few times. The gene calls are TRBV6-2 or TRBV6-3 and TRBJ1-5; D is perhaps TRBD1 (6 bases). The CDR3 covers 18 residues. Trimming stripped 0 bases from V and 2 bases from J, with 17 bases between. In germline, CDR1 is MNHEY, CDR2 SVGEGT. The DNA of the CDR3 is TGTGCCAGCAGTTACTCGATCTTGTCCAGGGGCGGCAATCAGCCCCAGCATTTT. It yields the protein CASSYSILSRGGNQPQHF.

The chain recombines TRBV20-1 with TRBJ2-7, with D tentatively TRBD1 (5 bases). This CDR3 has 13 residues. V lost 0 bases and J lost 1, with 7 bases in between. Per the germline V gene, CDR1 is DFQATT and CDR2 is SNEGSKA (reference sequence). CDR3 bases: TGCAGTGCTAGAGACAGGGAATCCTACGAGCAGTACTTC. Translating gives CSARDRESYEQYF.

Of note for this clonotype: This may stem from a read error, because a much larger clone lies one nucleotide away. This CDR3 is CASSSPGQGNEELFF. In nucleotides, the CDR3 is TGTGCCAGCAGCTCTCCGGGACAGGGTAATGAAGAACTGTTTTTT. This chain joins TRBV7-2 and TRBJ1-4; 9 bases are shared with TRBD1. Germline CDR1 and CDR2: SGHTA and FQGNSA. This CDR3 spans 15 amino acids.

The sample holds many counts of this clonotype. This rearrangement joins TRBV7-9 to TRBJ1-1; tentative D call: TRBD1 (6 bases). Germline CDR1 and CDR2: SEHNR and FQNEAQ (reference sequence). Trimming took 5 bases from V and 1 from J, leaving 17 bases between them. The CDR3 has 16 amino acids. The CDR3 loop reads CASSQPPRTANTEAFF. The CDR3 bases are TGTGCCAGCAGCCAACCCCCGAGGACAGCGAACACTGAAGCTTTCTTT.

On this clonotype itself: Mismatch with germline at one junction end may stem from a read error. CDR3 amino acids: CASSLALNTGELFF. The DNA of the CDR3 is TGTGCCAGCAGTCTAGCCCTCAACACCGGGGAGCTGTTTTTT. J is TRBJ2-2 and V is TRBV12-3 or TRBV12-4; tentatively, D is TRBD2 (5 bases). This CDR3 is built from 14 residues.

This clonotype was recorded a few times. The genes are TRBV11-2 and TRBJ1-2; no clear D gene. CDR1 is SGHAT and CDR2 is FQNNGV in the germline V gene. This CDR3 has 16 amino acids. The V gene lost 0 bases and the J gene lost 0 bases, with 11 bases spanning the gap. CDR3 loop: CASSLEGNGANYGYTF. CDR3 nucleotide sequence: TGTGCCAGCAGCTTAGAGGGGAATGGGGCTAACTATGGCTACACCTTC.

The chain links TRBV7-8 to TRBJ2-7; 12 nucleotides align to TRBD1. J was trimmed by 4 bases and V by 5 bases; bases with no gene match: 9. The germline gives CDR1 SGHVS, CDR2 FQNEAQ. This CDR3 spans 16 amino acids. CDR3 sequence reads: CASSARPGQGAYEQYF. CDR3 bases: TGTGCCAGCAGCGCCCGTCCGGGACAGGGGGCGTACGAGCAGTACTTC.

This clonotype was picked up many times. The chain couples TRBV7-2 to TRBJ1-1; the match to TRBD1 covers 9 bases. V trimming: 6 bases; J trimming: 1 base; junction bases outside the gene matches: 12. The CDR3 has 17 residues. Germline CDR1 is SGHTA and CDR2 is FQGNSA. The CDR3 sequence: CASRPIRDRVRNTEAFF. The CDR3 coding sequence is TGTGCCAGCAGACCCATCCGGGACAGGGTGAGGAACACTGAAGCTTTCTTT.

This rearrangement joins TRBV19 to TRBJ2-7; TRBD1 aligns across 7 bases. Germline loops: CDR1 LNHDA, CDR2 SQIVND (reference sequence). After removal of 7 bases from V and 1 base from J, the junction contained 4 bases not matched to a gene. The CDR3 runs to 13 residues. The CDR3 here is CASKQGKSYEQYF. The CDR3 coding sequence is TGTGCCAGTAAACAGGGGAAGTCCTACGAGCAGTACTTC.

This clonotype was counted a few times. The V gene is TRBV5-4, the J gene TRBJ1-1; perhaps TRBD1 as D (5 bases). This CDR3 comprises 13 residues. V shed 4 bases and J shed 4 bases, with 11 bases lying between them. Germline assignment: CDR1 SGHNT and CDR2 YYREEE (reference sequence). The CDR3 reads CASSPLGGTEAFF. CDR3 in DNA: TGTGCCAGCAGCCCCCTCGGGGGCACTGAAGCTTTCTTT.

This clonotype has a handful of counts. The J gene is TRBJ2-5, the V gene TRBV11-2; D not certain. This CDR3 comprises 14 residues. CDR1 and CDR2 (germline): SGHAT, FQNNGV. Trimming left V 1 base short and J 7 bases short, with 13 bases between. The CDR3 DNA sequence: TGTGCCAGCAGCTTAGGAGATGGGATCGGGACCCAGTACTTC. Protein product: CASSLGDGIGTQYF.

This clonotype was seen only a few times. The chain uses TRBV7-2 and TRBJ2-2; D might be TRBD1 or TRBD2, each matching 5 bases. Deletions cut 2 bases from V and 6 bases from J, with 13 bases between. The CDR3 is 15 amino acids. Germline CDR1 SGHTA, CDR2 FQGNSA. The CDR3 is CASSLWGREPGELFF. CDR3 bases: TGTGCCAGCAGCTTATGGGGCAGGGAGCCCGGGGAGCTGTTTTTT.

The chain employs TRBV6-1 and TRBJ1-2; 8 nucleotides line up with TRBD1. Losses at the gene ends were 6 bases for V and 5 bases for J; bases not matched to a gene: 5. There are 13 residues in the CDR3. From germline, CDR1 is MNHNS and CDR2 SASEGT. The CDR3 is CASRDRGSYGYTF. The CDR3 DNA sequence: TGTGCCAGCAGAGACAGGGGCTCTTATGGCTACACCTTC.

This chain connects TRBV19 to TRBJ1-5; possibly TRBD1 for D (5 bases). This CDR3 region has 17 residues. Germline CDR1 is LNHDA and CDR2 is SQIVND (reference sequence). Trimming took off 9 bases at V and 0 bases at J, with 21 bases between the two ends. The chain's CDR3 is CASSTRTTRNSNQPQHF. The CDR3 bases are TGTGCCAGCTCTACACGGACAACCAGGAATAGCAATCAGCCCCAGCATTTT.

This chain joins TRBV6-1 and TRBJ1-4, with a tentative D call TRBD1 (5 bases). V shed 5 bases and J shed 4 bases, with 11 bases lying between them. The CDR3 totals 14 residues. Germline loops: CDR1 MNHNS, CDR2 SASEGT. This CDR3 reads CASSPDRDNEKLFF. CDR3 sequence (DNA): TGTGCCAGCAGTCCCGACAGAGATAATGAAAAACTGTTTTTT.

Points on this clonotype: Because it lacks the conserved phenylalanine or tryptophan at the end, this CDR3 is likely a read error. The CDR3 nucleotides are TGTGCCAGCAGATCCGGCCAAGAGACCCAGTACGTC. Encoded protein: CASRSGQETQYV. This chain joins TRBV12-3 or TRBV12-4 and TRBJ2-5; D is uncertain. V dropped 6 bases and J dropped 1 base, with 6 bases sitting between them. The CDR3 is 12 amino acids.

The chain joins TRBV2 to TRBJ2-1; D is uncertain. The V end lost 7 bases, the J end lost 5 bases, and 9 bases lay between the germline ends. Germline assignment: CDR1 SNHLY and CDR2 FYNNEI. The CDR3 spans 12 residues. Here the CDR3 DNA reads TGTGCCAGCATGTACCGAGACAATGAGCAGTTCTTC. The encoded protein is CASMYRDNEQFF.